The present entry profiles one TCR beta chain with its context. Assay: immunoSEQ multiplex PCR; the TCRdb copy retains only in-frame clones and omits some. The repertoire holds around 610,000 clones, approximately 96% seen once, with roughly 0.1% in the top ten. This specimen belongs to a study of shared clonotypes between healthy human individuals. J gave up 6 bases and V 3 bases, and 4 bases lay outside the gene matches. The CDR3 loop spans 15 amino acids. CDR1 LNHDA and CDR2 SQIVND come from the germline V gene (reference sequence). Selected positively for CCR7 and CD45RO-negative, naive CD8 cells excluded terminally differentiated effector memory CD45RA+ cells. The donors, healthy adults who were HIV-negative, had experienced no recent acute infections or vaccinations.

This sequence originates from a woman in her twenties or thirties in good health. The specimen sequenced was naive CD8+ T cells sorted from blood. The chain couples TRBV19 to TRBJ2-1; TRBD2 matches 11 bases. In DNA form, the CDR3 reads TGTGCCAGTAGTATTTCACTAGCGGGAGCCAATGAGCAGTTCTTC. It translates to CASSISLAGANEQFF. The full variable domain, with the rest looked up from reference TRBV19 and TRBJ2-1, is DGGITQSPKYLFRKEGQNVTLSCEQNLNHDAMYWYRQDPGQGLRLIYYSQIVNDFQKGDIAEGYSVSREKKESFPLTVTSAQKNPTAFYLCASSISLAGANEQFFGPGTRLTVL.